A selection of T cell receptor beta chains follows, all from one sample in a study of spatial heterogeneity in lung cancer. TCRdb processed the 5' RACE reads anew with MiXCR; each CDR3 protein has one entry. This sample carries approximately 50,000 distinct CDR3 sequences, around 7% of them seen once, and the ten largest clones take over 30%. The source material was PBMCs, sampled at follow-up. These receptors all come from a female donor with early-stage non-small cell lung cancer. CDR3s include the opening cysteine and the closing phenylalanine or tryptophan. The D gene is left open where the match is weak. Where a row states a size, it is once, few, many or the class of an expanded clone; other rows omit it.

>many|TRBV19|TRBD2|TRBJ2-3
TGTGCCAGTAGTATGGGTCAGCGGGGGGGCCGGGGCACAGATACGCAGTATTTT
CASSMGQRGGRGTDTQYF
>many|TRBV4-3|TRBD1|TRBJ2-7
TGCGCCAGCAGCCAAGACTGGACAGGGTTCTACGAGCAGTACTTC
CASSQDWTGFYEQYF
>-|TRBV10-2|TRBD1|TRBJ1-2
TGCGCCAGCAGTCAGACAGGGATTGGCTACACCTTC
CASSQTGIGYTF
>many|TRBV6-1|-|TRBJ1-6
TGTGCCAGCACCGAGAGTAGGGCCGATTCACCCCTCCACTTT
CASTESRADSPLHF
>-|TRBV20-1|-|TRBJ1-5
TGCAGTGCTAGAGGAGGACGAAACAATCAGCCCCAGCATTTT
CSARGGRNNQPQHF
>-|TRBV6-6|-|TRBJ1-1
TGTGCCAGCAGTGCCGACCTGGGGGGCATTGAAGCTTTCTTT
CASSADLGGIEAFF
>few|TRBV11-1|-|TRBJ2-3
TGTGCCAGCAGCTTAGAAGTGGCAGGGGTCACAGATACGCAGTATTTT
CASSLEVAGVTDTQYF
>many|TRBV7-2|-|TRBJ1-1
TGTGCCAGCGGCCCAGCTCCCCCGGCAATAAACACTGAAGCTTTCTTT
CASGPAPPAINTEAFF
>few|TRBV20-1|-|TRBJ2-1
TGCAGTGCTACCCGGGACATCTACAATGAGCAGTTCTTC
CSATRDIYNEQFF
>many|TRBV5-5|-|TRBJ2-3
TGTGCCAGCAGCTTGTGGGGGGATGGAACAGATACGCAGTATTTT
CASSLWGDGTDTQYF
>many|TRBV20-1|-|TRBJ2-1
TGCAGTGCCCCCCTCCTAAAGCAGTTCTTC
CSAPLLKQFF
>-|TRBV2|-|TRBJ1-6
TGTGCCAGCAGTGAAGCGCTTCCGGGGCCGGGCTCACCCCTCCACTTT
CASSEALPGPGSPLHF
>many|TRBV7-8|-|TRBJ2-6
TGTGCCAGCAGCGCCCGGACAGCCTCAAGGCTCTCTGGAGCCAACGTCCTGACTTTC
CASSARTASRLSGANVLTF
>few|TRBV4-1|-|TRBJ1-1
TGCGCCAGCAGCCAAGATGGGGGCTCTGAAGCTTTCTTT
CASSQDGGSEAFF
>many|TRBV12-3/TRBV12-4|TRBD2|TRBJ2-7
TGTGCCAGCAGTTTTGGCGGGGGGGCAATTTACGAGCAGTACTTC
CASSFGGGAIYEQYF
>many|TRBV5-1|-|TRBJ2-5
TGCGCCAGCAGCTGGGGGGCGAGCGGGGACAGGGAGACCCAGTACTTC
CASSWGASGDRETQYF
>-|TRBV2|TRBD2|TRBJ2-3
TGTGCCAGCAGTGGCGCTAGCGGTGACACAGATACGCAGTATTTT
CASSGASGDTDTQYF
>many|TRBV11-1|-|TRBJ2-5
TGTGCCAGCAGTGAAGTCCAGGGCGATGCGGAGACCCAGTACTTC
CASSEVQGDAETQYF
>many|TRBV20-1|-|TRBJ1-5
TGCAGTGCTGCTTTTACCTTACCATCCAATCAGCCCCAGCATTTT
CSAAFTLPSNQPQHF
>-|TRBV12-3/TRBV12-4|-|TRBJ1-6
TGTGCCAGCACAAAAGGCGGGGGGGCCTTAGGCTCACCCCTCCACTTT
CASTKGGGALGSPLHF
>few|TRBV28|TRBD2|TRBJ2-1
TGTGCCAGCAGTTTAGCGGGGGGGCAACCCAATGAGCAGTTCTTC
CASSLAGGQPNEQFF
>few|TRBV7-2|-|TRBJ1-1
TGTGCCAGCAGCTTAGCCGTGGAGGTCCAAACCTTT
CASSLAVEVQTF
>few|TRBV3-1|TRBD2|TRBJ2-5
TGTGCCAGCAGCCAAGATCTGACTAGCGGGGAGACCCAGTACTTC
CASSQDLTSGETQYF
>few|TRBV7-9|-|TRBJ2-6
TGTGCCAGCAGCTTAGTGACGATACAGACCTCTGGGGCCAACGTCCTGACTTTC
CASSLVTIQTSGANVLTF
>-|TRBV20-1|-|TRBJ2-7
TGCAGTGCTAGAGTCTCAGGGGTTCATCGCCCCACATCTGAGTACTTC
CSARVSGVHRPTSEYF
>few|TRBV30|-|TRBJ1-5
TGTGCCTGGACCCGCCCTACAGGGAATCAGCCCCAGCATTTT
CAWTRPTGNQPQHF
>many|TRBV20-1|-|TRBJ2-7
TGCAGTGCTGTGCACAGCGTAGAGCAGTACTTC
CSAVHSVEQYF
>many|TRBV5-4|TRBD2|TRBJ2-3
TGTGCCAGCAGCTCGGGGGGGCGGGCAGATACGCAGTATTTT
CASSSGGRADTQYF
>once|TRBV20-1|-|TRBJ2-7
TGCAGTGCTAGAGATTCATCCTCTTTCTACGAGCAGTACTTC
CSARDSSSFYEQYF
>many|TRBV6-2/TRBV6-3|TRBD2|TRBJ2-1
TGTGCCAGCAGCCCCCCTTGGCTAGCGGGGTCGTTTCCCTACAATGAGCAGTTCTTC
CASSPPWLAGSFPYNEQFF